The rows below give T cell receptor beta chains drawn from one sample of a study of beta chain features in type 1 diabetes. Clones were read by immunoSEQ multiplex PCR, and TCRdb kept only the in-frame ones, dropping some. The top ten clones hold about 0.64% of a sample with some 350,000 clones, 8.5% to 10% of them seen once. Material: central memory CD4+ T cells from blood. The receptors derive from a man aged 30 to 45 with type 1 diabetes. Both conserved end residues are part of each CDR3. The order of the fields is J gene, clone size, V gene, CDR3 length, D gene, CDR3 DNA, CDR3 protein. The D gene is left open where the match is weak. Expanded clones are given a class, and other clones once, few, many or no size at all.

j_gene: TRBJ1-1; abundance: NA; v_gene: TRBV7-6; len: 16; d_gene: TRBD1; CDR3nt: TGTGCCAGCAGTTCGGGACAGGGGGCGAACGACACTGAAGCTTTCTTT; CDR3aa: CASSSGQGANDTEAFF
j_gene: TRBJ2-3; abundance: few; v_gene: TRBV5-1; len: 15; d_gene: NA; CDR3nt: TGCGCCAGCAGCATTGGAAGGGGTGGAGGAGATACGCAGTATTTT; CDR3aa: CASSIGRGGGDTQYF
j_gene: TRBJ2-2; abundance: NA; v_gene: TRBV11-3; len: 14; d_gene: TRBD2; CDR3nt: TGTGCCAGCAGGATAGCGGGAGCCGCCGGGGAGCTGTTTTTT; CDR3aa: CASRIAGAAGELFF
j_gene: TRBJ2-7; abundance: few; v_gene: TRBV29-1; len: 14; d_gene: TRBD2; CDR3nt: TGCAGCGTTGGGGGACTAGCGGGATCTTACGAGCAGTACTTC; CDR3aa: CSVGGLAGSYEQYF
j_gene: TRBJ2-3; abundance: NA; v_gene: TRBV9; len: 16; d_gene: TRBD2; CDR3nt: TGTGCCAGCAGCGTAGGTAGCAGCGGGAGGACAGATACGCAGTATTTT; CDR3aa: CASSVGSSGRTDTQYF
j_gene: TRBJ2-5; abundance: NA; v_gene: TRBV5-6; len: 14; d_gene: NA; CDR3nt: TGTGCCAGCAGCTTGTTGCAGGGCCAAGAGACCCAGTACTTC; CDR3aa: CASSLLQGQETQYF
j_gene: TRBJ1-3; abundance: many; v_gene: TRBV4-2; len: 14; d_gene: NA; CDR3nt: TGTGCCAGCAGCCAAGATAGGTCTGGAAACACCATATATTTT; CDR3aa: CASSQDRSGNTIYF
j_gene: TRBJ2-7; abundance: few; v_gene: TRBV11-1; len: 14; d_gene: NA; CDR3nt: TGTGCCAGCAGCTTTACAGAGAGCTCCTACGAGCAGTACTTC; CDR3aa: CASSFTESSYEQYF
j_gene: TRBJ2-1; abundance: NA; v_gene: TRBV19; len: 15; d_gene: TRBD2; CDR3nt: TGTGCCAGTAGTCCGACTAGCGGGAGCTACAATGAGCAGTTCTTC; CDR3aa: CASSPTSGSYNEQFF
j_gene: TRBJ1-5; abundance: many; v_gene: TRBV7-2; len: 14; d_gene: NA; CDR3nt: TGTGCCAGCAGCTTAGGAGGGGCGAATCAGCCCCAGCATTTT; CDR3aa: CASSLGGANQPQHF
j_gene: TRBJ2-7; abundance: NA; v_gene: TRBV29-1; len: 14; d_gene: NA; CDR3nt: TGCAGCGTTGTTGACTGGACGGTCTCCTACGAGCAGTACTTC; CDR3aa: CSVVDWTVSYEQYF
j_gene: TRBJ1-1; abundance: NA; v_gene: TRBV7-9; len: 11; d_gene: NA; CDR3nt: TGTGCCAGTTTACTGAACACTGAAGCTTTCTTT; CDR3aa: CASLLNTEAFF
j_gene: TRBJ2-4; abundance: few; v_gene: TRBV15; len: 14; d_gene: NA; CDR3nt: TGTGCCACCAGCAGAGATAGAAGGGACGTCCTTCAGTACTTC; CDR3aa: CATSRDRRDVLQYF
j_gene: TRBJ1-4; abundance: few; v_gene: TRBV5-1; len: 15; d_gene: TRBD1; CDR3nt: TGCGCCAGCAGCTTGGCGGGGACAGGAGATGAAAAACTGTTTTTT; CDR3aa: CASSLAGTGDEKLFF
j_gene: TRBJ1-2; abundance: NA; v_gene: TRBV18; len: 15; d_gene: TRBD1; CDR3nt: TGTGCCAGCTCAGAAGGACAGGGAGATAACTATGGCTACACCTTC; CDR3aa: CASSEGQGDNYGYTF
j_gene: TRBJ2-7; abundance: few; v_gene: TRBV6-1; len: 13; d_gene: TRBD2; CDR3nt: TGTGCCAGCAGACTAGCGGGAGATGGGGAGCAGTACTTC; CDR3aa: CASRLAGDGEQYF
j_gene: TRBJ2-1; abundance: NA; v_gene: TRBV7-9; len: 15; d_gene: NA; CDR3nt: TGTGCCAGCAGCTTGGTCGGGGGTATCTACAATGAGCAGTTCTTC; CDR3aa: CASSLVGGIYNEQFF
j_gene: TRBJ2-3; abundance: many; v_gene: TRBV14; len: 16; d_gene: NA; CDR3nt: TGTGCCAGCAGCCAAGCCATGGACCCGGCGGCAGATACGCAGTATTTT; CDR3aa: CASSQAMDPAADTQYF
j_gene: TRBJ1-1; abundance: many; v_gene: TRBV7-3; len: 11; d_gene: NA; CDR3nt: TGTGCCAGCAGTACAGGCGGTGAAGCTTTCTTT; CDR3aa: CASSTGGEAFF
j_gene: TRBJ1-1; abundance: NA; v_gene: TRBV6-5; len: 12; d_gene: NA; CDR3nt: TGTGCCAGCAGCCCCAGGACAGTGTTGGCTTTCTTT; CDR3aa: CASSPRTVLAFF
j_gene: TRBJ2-7; abundance: few; v_gene: TRBV4-1; len: 15; d_gene: TRBD1; CDR3nt: TGCGCCAGCAGCCTCCTGGGACAGGGGGCCTACGAGCAGTACTTC; CDR3aa: CASSLLGQGAYEQYF
j_gene: TRBJ2-2; abundance: few; v_gene: TRBV5-5; len: 16; d_gene: TRBD2; CDR3nt: TGTGCCAGCAGCCCGGGAGGACACACCAACACCGGGGAGCTGTTTTTT; CDR3aa: CASSPGGHTNTGELFF
j_gene: TRBJ2-2; abundance: few; v_gene: TRBV5-1; len: 17; d_gene: TRBD1; CDR3nt: TGCGCCAGCAGCTTAATCCCAAGGACAGGCGACACCGGGGAGCTGTTTTTT; CDR3aa: CASSLIPRTGDTGELFF
j_gene: TRBJ2-2; abundance: NA; v_gene: TRBV9; len: 15; d_gene: NA; CDR3nt: TGTGCCAGCAGCGTACCTAGCGTAAACACCGGGGAGCTGTTTTTT; CDR3aa: CASSVPSVNTGELFF
j_gene: TRBJ2-2; abundance: few; v_gene: TRBV5-4; len: 15; d_gene: TRBD2; CDR3nt: TGTGCCAGCAGCCAGACTAGCGGGTACACCGGGGAGCTGTTTTTT; CDR3aa: CASSQTSGYTGELFF
j_gene: TRBJ2-7; abundance: NA; v_gene: TRBV5-1; len: 14; d_gene: TRBD2; CDR3nt: TGCGCCAGCACCTTAGCGGGAGGGCCCTACGAGCAGTACTTC; CDR3aa: CASTLAGGPYEQYF
j_gene: TRBJ1-4; abundance: NA; v_gene: TRBV2; len: 12; d_gene: NA; CDR3nt: TGTGCCATCGGGGGTGGAGGGGAAAAACTGTTTTTT; CDR3aa: CAIGGGGEKLFF
j_gene: TRBJ2-4; abundance: NA; v_gene: TRBV6-1; len: 13; d_gene: NA; CDR3nt: TGTGCCAGCCGGCAACTCAGGGAGAACATTCAGTACTTC; CDR3aa: CASRQLRENIQYF
j_gene: TRBJ2-7; abundance: few; v_gene: TRBV6-4; len: 12; d_gene: NA; CDR3nt: TGTGCCAGCACTCGGGACTCCTACGAGCAGTACTTC; CDR3aa: CASTRDSYEQYF
j_gene: TRBJ1-2; abundance: NA; v_gene: TRBV29-1; len: 13; d_gene: NA; CDR3nt: TGCAGCGTTGAAGTCCCCCAAGTCTTTGGCTACACCTTC; CDR3aa: CSVEVPQVFGYTF
j_gene: TRBJ2-5; abundance: NA; v_gene: TRBV6-5; len: 11; d_gene: NA; CDR3nt: TGTGCCATCAGTGCTCAAGAGACCCAGTACTTC; CDR3aa: CAISAQETQYF
j_gene: TRBJ2-5; abundance: many; v_gene: TRBV7-9; len: 15; d_gene: TRBD1; CDR3nt: TGTGCCAGCAGCTTAGCGACAGGGAGAGGAGAGACCCAGTACTTC; CDR3aa: CASSLATGRGETQYF
j_gene: TRBJ2-1; abundance: NA; v_gene: TRBV9; len: 16; d_gene: TRBD2; CDR3nt: TGTGCCAGCAGCCCCCGGGGTAGCGGGGTGACCAATGAGCAGTTCTTC; CDR3aa: CASSPRGSGVTNEQFF
j_gene: TRBJ1-2; abundance: NA; v_gene: TRBV11-2; len: 13; d_gene: NA; CDR3nt: TGTGCCAGCAGCCCGCGGGCCAGGGTTGGTTACACCTTC; CDR3aa: CASSPRARVGYTF
j_gene: TRBJ2-2; abundance: many; v_gene: TRBV19; len: 17; d_gene: NA; CDR3nt: TGTGCCAGTAGTACAGTGATCCCAGGGGATTGGACCGGGGAGCTGTTTTTT; CDR3aa: CASSTVIPGDWTGELFF
j_gene: TRBJ2-7; abundance: many; v_gene: TRBV18; len: 15; d_gene: TRBD1; CDR3nt: TGTGCCAGCTCACCACCGGGACAGGGGGCCTACGAGCAGTACTTC; CDR3aa: CASSPPGQGAYEQYF
j_gene: TRBJ2-3; abundance: few; v_gene: TRBV19; len: 13; d_gene: NA; CDR3nt: TGTGCCAGTAGTATAGTTACAGGAGAAACGCAGTATTTT; CDR3aa: CASSIVTGETQYF
j_gene: TRBJ2-1; abundance: NA; v_gene: TRBV2; len: 12; d_gene: NA; CDR3nt: TGTGCCAGCAGAGAGTCCACGTATGAGCAGTTCTTC; CDR3aa: CASRESTYEQFF
j_gene: TRBJ2-7; abundance: NA; v_gene: TRBV11-2; len: 15; d_gene: NA; CDR3nt: TGTGCCAGCACCCCGGGAGCGGGTGCAGCCTACGAGCAGTACTTC; CDR3aa: CASTPGAGAAYEQYF
j_gene: TRBJ2-7; abundance: many; v_gene: TRBV10-3; len: 13; d_gene: NA; CDR3nt: TGTGCCATCAGTGACTACCCCATGACCGAGCAGTACTTC; CDR3aa: CAISDYPMTEQYF
j_gene: TRBJ1-5; abundance: NA; v_gene: TRBV7-9; len: 15; d_gene: NA; CDR3nt: TGTGCCAGCAGCTTAGGGGGTCGCAGCAATCAGCCCCAGCATTTT; CDR3aa: CASSLGGRSNQPQHF
j_gene: TRBJ2-7; abundance: NA; v_gene: TRBV5-1; len: 13; d_gene: NA; CDR3nt: TGCGCCAGCAGAACCCGCCCGCCCGCCGAGCAGTACTTC; CDR3aa: CASRTRPPAEQYF
j_gene: TRBJ1-4; abundance: many; v_gene: TRBV14; len: 15; d_gene: NA; CDR3nt: TGTGCCAGCAGCCAAGCGGCCACAACTAATGAAAAACTGTTTTTT; CDR3aa: CASSQAATTNEKLFF
j_gene: TRBJ2-7; abundance: NA; v_gene: TRBV4-3; len: 14; d_gene: NA; CDR3nt: TGCGCCAGCAGCCAAGGAGGCAGGGGCTACGAGCAGTACTTC; CDR3aa: CASSQGGRGYEQYF
j_gene: TRBJ1-5; abundance: few; v_gene: TRBV6-6; len: 13; d_gene: NA; CDR3nt: TGTGCCAGCAGTGTAATTGGCAATCAGCCCCAGCATTTT; CDR3aa: CASSVIGNQPQHF
j_gene: TRBJ2-5; abundance: NA; v_gene: TRBV11-2; len: 14; d_gene: NA; CDR3nt: TGTGCCAGCAGCCAGCAGGGAACTCAAGAGACCCAGTACTTC; CDR3aa: CASSQQGTQETQYF
j_gene: TRBJ1-1; abundance: few; v_gene: TRBV7-6; len: 13; d_gene: NA; CDR3nt: TGTGCCAGCAGCGTCCGGGAGGACACTGAAGCTTTCTTT; CDR3aa: CASSVREDTEAFF
j_gene: TRBJ1-5; abundance: few; v_gene: TRBV28; len: 14; d_gene: NA; CDR3nt: TGTGCCAGCAGTTTCGTGACAGGAAATCAGCCCCAGCATTTT; CDR3aa: CASSFVTGNQPQHF
j_gene: TRBJ1-5; abundance: few; v_gene: TRBV10-3; len: 13; d_gene: NA; CDR3nt: TGTGCCATCAGTGCACAGGCCAATCAGCCCCAGCATTTT; CDR3aa: CAISAQANQPQHF
j_gene: TRBJ2-3; abundance: few; v_gene: TRBV5-4; len: 15; d_gene: NA; CDR3nt: TGTGCCAGCAGCCCGGGGAGCCGTAGCACAGATACGCAGTATTTT; CDR3aa: CASSPGSRSTDTQYF
j_gene: TRBJ2-3; abundance: few; v_gene: TRBV11-2; len: 14; d_gene: NA; CDR3nt: TGTGCCAGCAGCCCTAGAACTTCTCCAGATACGCAGTATTTT; CDR3aa: CASSPRTSPDTQYF
j_gene: TRBJ2-3; abundance: few; v_gene: TRBV6-4; len: 13; d_gene: NA; CDR3nt: TGTGCCAGCAGTGAGGAAGGGATAGATACGCAGTATTTT; CDR3aa: CASSEEGIDTQYF
j_gene: TRBJ2-3; abundance: few; v_gene: TRBV5-1; len: 15; d_gene: TRBD1; CDR3nt: TGCGCCAGCAGCTACGGGACAGCTAGCACAGATACGCAGTATTTT; CDR3aa: CASSYGTASTDTQYF
j_gene: TRBJ2-7; abundance: NA; v_gene: TRBV7-2; len: 16; d_gene: TRBD2; CDR3nt: TGTGCCAGCAGCTTCCCGCCGACTAGCAACTCCTACGAGCAGTACTTC; CDR3aa: CASSFPPTSNSYEQYF
j_gene: TRBJ2-3; abundance: NA; v_gene: TRBV6-6; len: 16; d_gene: TRBD2; CDR3nt: TGTGCCAGCAGTTATCCTACTAGCGGGAACACAGATACGCAGTATTTT; CDR3aa: CASSYPTSGNTDTQYF
j_gene: TRBJ2-2; abundance: few; v_gene: TRBV10-3; len: 15; d_gene: TRBD2; CDR3nt: TGTGCCATCAGTGGACTAGCGGCGAACACCGGGGAGCTGTTTTTT; CDR3aa: CAISGLAANTGELFF
j_gene: TRBJ1-5; abundance: NA; v_gene: TRBV28; len: 16; d_gene: NA; CDR3nt: TGTGCCAGCAGTTTAGGGACCGCTTATAGCAATCAGCCCCAGCATTTT; CDR3aa: CASSLGTAYSNQPQHF
j_gene: TRBJ2-2; abundance: many; v_gene: TRBV11-2; len: 14; d_gene: TRBD1; CDR3nt: TGTGCCAGCAGCCGGACAGGGGACACCGGGGAGCTGTTTTTT; CDR3aa: CASSRTGDTGELFF
j_gene: TRBJ2-1; abundance: few; v_gene: TRBV28; len: 17; d_gene: TRBD2; CDR3nt: TGTGCCAGCAGTTTATTCCGGACTAGCGGGAGGGGCAATGAGCAGTTCTTC; CDR3aa: CASSLFRTSGRGNEQFF